A single sample gave rise to the 3 T cell receptor beta chains below, sequenced in a study of technical replicates of blood from a few donors. Data came from immunoSEQ multiplex PCR; TCRdb stores just in-frame clones and leaves some out. In the table there are 87,000 or so clones, 90% to 95% of which are singletons. Sequenced: T cells isolated from PBMCs. The receptors were sampled from a human donor in good health.

V and J are TRBV5-1 and TRBJ1-4; 10 nucleotides align to TRBD1. This CDR3 comprises 15 residues. CDR1 and CDR2 from the germline V gene are SGHRS and YFSETQ. Germline trimming cut 4 bases from V and 5 bases from J; bases unmatched to any gene: 5. DNA of the CDR3: TGCGCCAGCAGCCCCCGGACAGGGGGAAATGAAAAACTGTTTTTT. Translating gives CASSPRTGGNEKLFF.

This chain connects TRBV5-6 to TRBJ2-5; 11 bases are a match to TRBD2. Per germline, CDR1 SGHDT and CDR2 YYEEEE. V dropped 4 bases and J dropped 7; count of bases not matched to a gene: 3. This CDR3 is built from 13 residues. CDR3 DNA: TGTGCCAGCAGCACCACTAGCGGGGGGACCCAGTACTTC. Translation gives CASSTTSGGTQYF.

V is TRBV5-1 and J is TRBJ1-1; D is possibly TRBD1 (6 bases). The CDR3 has 16 amino acids. Germline V gene sequence: CDR1 SGHRS, CDR2 YFSETQ. V lost 3 bases to trimming and J lost 1 base, with 16 bases between them. The CDR3 here is CASSYGAGARNTEAFF. The CDR3 DNA sequence: TGCGCCAGCAGCTACGGCGCAGGGGCCAGGAACACTGAAGCTTTCTTT.